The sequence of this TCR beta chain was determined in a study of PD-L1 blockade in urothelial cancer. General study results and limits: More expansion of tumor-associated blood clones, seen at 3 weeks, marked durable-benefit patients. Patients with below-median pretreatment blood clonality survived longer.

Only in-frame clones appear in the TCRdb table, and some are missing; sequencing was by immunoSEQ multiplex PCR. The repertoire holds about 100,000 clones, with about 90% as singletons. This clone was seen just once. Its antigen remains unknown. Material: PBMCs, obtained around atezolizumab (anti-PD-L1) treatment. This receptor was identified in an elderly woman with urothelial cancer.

CDR3 region: CAWRGLASTGELFF. CDR3 sequence (DNA): TGTGCCTGGAGGGGACTAGCGAGCACCGGGGAGCTGTTTTTT. The rearrangement links TRBV30 to TRBJ2-2; 10 bases align to TRBD2. Trimming at V came to 3 bases and at J to 4 bases, leaving 2 bases not matched to a gene. Looked up from germline, CDR1 is GTSNPN and CDR2 is SVGIG (reference sequence). CDR3 length: 14 amino acids.